This T cell receptor beta chain appears in the sequencing data of a study of T cells after yellow fever vaccination. Regarding the study as a whole: Secondary responses were weaker yet peaked faster, day 5 versus 15. Most primary-vaccination clones reappeared after the booster (approximately 95% CD4, around 88% CD8).

J was trimmed by 2 bases and V by 4 bases; bases with no gene match: 7. There are 15 residues in the CDR3. The germline V gene encodes CDR1 SGHRS and CDR2 YFSETQ. Conversion of TCR transcripts into cDNA relied on 5'RACE template switching, which added a universal primer site and UMIs. TCRdb used MiXCR to reprocess the 5' RACE reads, holding one entry per CDR3 protein. The sample lists about 340,000 distinct CDR3 sequences, approximately 4% occurring once. This clonotype has more than one count but fewer than ten. Its specificity is not known. The rearrangement uses TRBV5-1 and TRBJ2-3, with 7 bases aligning to TRBD1. This clonotype originated in a man younger than 35 who received the YFV17D yellow fever vaccine. Sequences were derived from PBMCs, sampled 5 days after the yellow fever booster vaccination. The CDR3 sequence is CASSTTGVDTDTQYF. CDR3 sequence (DNA): TGCGCCAGCAGCACCACAGGGGTGGACACAGATACGCAGTATTTT.